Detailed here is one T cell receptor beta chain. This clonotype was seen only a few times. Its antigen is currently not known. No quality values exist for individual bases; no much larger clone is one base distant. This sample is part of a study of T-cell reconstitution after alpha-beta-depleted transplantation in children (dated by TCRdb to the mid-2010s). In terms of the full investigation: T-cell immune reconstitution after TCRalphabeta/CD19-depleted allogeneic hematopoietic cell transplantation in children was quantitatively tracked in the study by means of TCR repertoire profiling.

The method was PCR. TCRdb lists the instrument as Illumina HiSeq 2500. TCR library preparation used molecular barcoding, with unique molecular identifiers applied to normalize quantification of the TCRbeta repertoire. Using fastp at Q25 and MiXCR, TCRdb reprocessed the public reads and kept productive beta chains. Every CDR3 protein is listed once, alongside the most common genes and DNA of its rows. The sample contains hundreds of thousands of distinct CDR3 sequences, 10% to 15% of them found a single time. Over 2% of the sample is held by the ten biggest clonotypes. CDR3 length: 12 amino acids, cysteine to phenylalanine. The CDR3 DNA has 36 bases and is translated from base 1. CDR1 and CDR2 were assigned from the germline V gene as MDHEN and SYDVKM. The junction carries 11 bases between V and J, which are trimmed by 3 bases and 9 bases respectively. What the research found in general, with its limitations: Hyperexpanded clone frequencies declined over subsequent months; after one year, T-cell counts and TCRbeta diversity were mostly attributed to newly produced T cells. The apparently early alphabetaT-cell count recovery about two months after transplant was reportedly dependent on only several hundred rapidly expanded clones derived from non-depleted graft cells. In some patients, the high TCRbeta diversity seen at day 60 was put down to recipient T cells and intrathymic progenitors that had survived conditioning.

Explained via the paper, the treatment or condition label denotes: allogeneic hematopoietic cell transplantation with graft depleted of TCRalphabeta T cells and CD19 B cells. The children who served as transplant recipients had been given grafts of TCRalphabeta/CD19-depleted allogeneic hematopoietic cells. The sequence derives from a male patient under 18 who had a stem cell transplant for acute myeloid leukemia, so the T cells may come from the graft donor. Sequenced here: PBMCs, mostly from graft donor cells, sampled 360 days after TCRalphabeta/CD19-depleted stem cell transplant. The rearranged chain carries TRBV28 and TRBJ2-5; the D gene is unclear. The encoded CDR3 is CASSFLSLAQYF. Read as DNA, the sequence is TGTGCCAGCAGTTTCCTCTCTCTCGCCCAGTACTTC.